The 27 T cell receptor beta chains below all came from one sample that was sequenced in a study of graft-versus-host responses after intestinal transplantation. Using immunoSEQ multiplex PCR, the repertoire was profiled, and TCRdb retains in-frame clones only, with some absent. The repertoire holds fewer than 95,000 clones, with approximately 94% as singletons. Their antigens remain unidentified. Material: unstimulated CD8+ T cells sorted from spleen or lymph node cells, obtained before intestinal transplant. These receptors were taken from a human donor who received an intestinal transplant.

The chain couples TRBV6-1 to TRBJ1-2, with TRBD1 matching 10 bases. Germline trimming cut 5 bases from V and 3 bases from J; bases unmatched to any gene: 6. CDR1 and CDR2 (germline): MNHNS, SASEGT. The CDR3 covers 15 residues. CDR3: CASSLTGGAYYGYTF. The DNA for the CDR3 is TGTGCCAGCAGTCTGACAGGGGGCGCTTACTATGGCTACACCTTC.

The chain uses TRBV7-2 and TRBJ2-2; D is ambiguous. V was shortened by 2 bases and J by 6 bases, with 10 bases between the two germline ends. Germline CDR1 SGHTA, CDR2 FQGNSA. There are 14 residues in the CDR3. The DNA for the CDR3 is TGTGCCAGCAGCTTACGGTGGTCGGCCGGGGAGCTGTTTTTT. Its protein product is CASSLRWSAGELFF.

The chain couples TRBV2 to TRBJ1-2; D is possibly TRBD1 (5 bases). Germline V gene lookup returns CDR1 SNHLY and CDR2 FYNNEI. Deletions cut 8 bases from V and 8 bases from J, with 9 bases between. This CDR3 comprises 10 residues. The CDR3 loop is CASGGAGYTF. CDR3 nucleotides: TGTGCCAGCGGAGGGGCAGGCTACACCTTC.

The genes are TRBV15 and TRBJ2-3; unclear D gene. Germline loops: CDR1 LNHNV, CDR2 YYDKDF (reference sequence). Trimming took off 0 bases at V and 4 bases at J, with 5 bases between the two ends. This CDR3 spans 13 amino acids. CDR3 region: CATSREPADTQYF. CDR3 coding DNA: TGTGCCACCAGCAGAGAACCGGCAGATACGCAGTATTTT. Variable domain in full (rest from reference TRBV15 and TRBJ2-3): DAMVIQNPRYQVTQFGKPVTLSCSQTLNHNVMYWYQQKSSQAPKLLFHYYDKDFNNEADTPDNFQSRRPNTSFCFLDIRSPGLGDTAMYLCATSREPADTQYFGPGTRLTVL.

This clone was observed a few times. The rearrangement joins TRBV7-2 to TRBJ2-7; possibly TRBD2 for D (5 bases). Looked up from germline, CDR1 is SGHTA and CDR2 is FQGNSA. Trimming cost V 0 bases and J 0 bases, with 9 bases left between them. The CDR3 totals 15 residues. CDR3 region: CASSLARASSYEQYF. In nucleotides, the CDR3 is TGTGCCAGCAGCTTAGCGCGGGCCAGCTCCTACGAGCAGTACTTC.

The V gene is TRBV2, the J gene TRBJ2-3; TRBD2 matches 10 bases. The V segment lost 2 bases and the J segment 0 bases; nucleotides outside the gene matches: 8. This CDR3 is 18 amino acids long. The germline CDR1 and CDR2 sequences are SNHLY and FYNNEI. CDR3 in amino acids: CASSEYLPSGGSTDTQYF. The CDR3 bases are TGTGCCAGCAGTGAATATCTCCCTAGCGGGGGTAGCACAGATACGCAGTATTTT.

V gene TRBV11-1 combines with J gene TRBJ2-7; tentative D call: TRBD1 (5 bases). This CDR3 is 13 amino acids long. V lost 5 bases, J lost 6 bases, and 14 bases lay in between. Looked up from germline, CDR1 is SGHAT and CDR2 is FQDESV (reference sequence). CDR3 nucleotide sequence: TGTGCCAGCAGCCCCCTAGGGGAAAGCGAGCAGTACTTC. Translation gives CASSPLGESEQYF.

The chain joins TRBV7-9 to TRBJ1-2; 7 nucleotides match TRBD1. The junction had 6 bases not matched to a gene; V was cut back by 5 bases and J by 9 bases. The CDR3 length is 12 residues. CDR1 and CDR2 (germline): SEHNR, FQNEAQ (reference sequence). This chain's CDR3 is CASSHPGQRYTF. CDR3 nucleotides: TGTGCCAGCAGCCATCCGGGACAGCGCTACACCTTC.

The CDR3 DNA reads as TGTGCCTGGAGCGACAGAGGCTACGAGCAGTACTTC. Encoded protein: CAWSDRGYEQYF. The V and J genes are TRBV30 and TRBJ2-7; possibly TRBD1 for D (5 bases). Trimming shortened V by 3 bases and J by 3 bases, and 9 bases separated the two germline ends. The germline gives CDR1 GTSNPN, CDR2 SVGIG (reference sequence). The CDR3 covers 12 residues. Supplemented by reference TRBV30 and TRBJ2-7, the full variable domain reads SQTIHQWPATLVQPVGSPLSLECTVEGTSNPNLYWYRQAAGRGLQLLFYSVGIGQISSEVPQNLSASRPQDRQFILSSKKLLLSDSGFYLCAWSDRGYEQYFGPGTRLTVT.

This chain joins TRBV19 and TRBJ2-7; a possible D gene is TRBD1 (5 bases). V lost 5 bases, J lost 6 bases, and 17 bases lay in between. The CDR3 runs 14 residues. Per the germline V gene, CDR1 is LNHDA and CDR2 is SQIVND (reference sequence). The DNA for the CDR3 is TGTGCCAGTAGTCTCCAGGGCCAATACAGCGAGCAGTACTTC. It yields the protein CASSLQGQYSEQYF.

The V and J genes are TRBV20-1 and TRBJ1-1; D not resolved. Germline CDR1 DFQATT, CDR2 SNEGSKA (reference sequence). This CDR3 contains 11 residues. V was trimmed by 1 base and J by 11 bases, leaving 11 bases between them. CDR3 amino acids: CSARAGSWAFF. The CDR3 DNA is TGCAGTGCTAGAGCGGGGAGTTGGGCTTTCTTT.

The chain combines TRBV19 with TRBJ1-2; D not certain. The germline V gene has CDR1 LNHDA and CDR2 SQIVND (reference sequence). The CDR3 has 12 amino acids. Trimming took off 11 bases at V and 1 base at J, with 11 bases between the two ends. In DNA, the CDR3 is TGTGCCCCCGCCGGAGATAACTATGGCTACACCTTC. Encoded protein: CAPAGDNYGYTF.

The CDR3 sequence is CASSPTNRDSAYEQYF. In DNA, the CDR3 is TGTGCCAGCAGCCCCACAAACCGGGACTCAGCCTACGAGCAGTACTTC. V is TRBV11-2 and J is TRBJ2-7, with D perhaps matching TRBD2 (6 bases). The V and J ends lost 5 bases and 2 bases respectively, with 19 bases between them. From germline, CDR1 is SGHAT and CDR2 FQNNGV. This CDR3 has 16 amino acids.

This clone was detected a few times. CDR3 loop: CASSQEDMNTEAFF. CDR3 bases: TGCGCCAGCAGCCAAGAGGACATGAACACTGAAGCTTTCTTT. J is TRBJ1-1 and V is TRBV4-1; D possibly corresponds to TRBD1 (5 bases). The CDR3 is made up of 14 amino acids. The V gene's germline CDR1 is MGHRA and CDR2 YSYEKL. Trimming removed 0 bases at V and 0 bases at J, with 5 bases between.

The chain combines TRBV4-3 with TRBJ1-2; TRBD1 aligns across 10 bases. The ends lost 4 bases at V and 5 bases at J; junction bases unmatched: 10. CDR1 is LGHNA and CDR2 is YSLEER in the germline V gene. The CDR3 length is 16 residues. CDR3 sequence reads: CASSPGTGEVGYGYTF. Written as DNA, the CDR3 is TGCGCCAGCAGCCCCGGGACAGGGGAAGTGGGATATGGCTACACCTTC.

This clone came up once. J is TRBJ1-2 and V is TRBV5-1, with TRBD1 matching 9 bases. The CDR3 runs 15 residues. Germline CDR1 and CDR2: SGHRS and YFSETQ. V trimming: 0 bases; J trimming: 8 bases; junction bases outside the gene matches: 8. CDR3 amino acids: CASSLGQGVMGGYTF. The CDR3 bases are TGCGCCAGCAGCTTGGGACAGGGGGTGATGGGCGGCTACACCTTC.

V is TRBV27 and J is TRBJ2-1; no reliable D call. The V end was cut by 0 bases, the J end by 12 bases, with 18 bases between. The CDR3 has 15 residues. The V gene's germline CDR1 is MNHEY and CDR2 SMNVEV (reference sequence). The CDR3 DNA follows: TGTGCCAGCAGTTTATCCTTCGGGTACCCCCAGTCGCAGTTCTTC. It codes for CASSLSFGYPQSQFF.

The CDR3 sequence: CASSLGGQVSYEQYF. The CDR3 coding sequence is TGTGCCAGCAGTTTAGGGGGACAGGTCTCCTACGAGCAGTACTTC. The V and J genes are TRBV27 and TRBJ2-7; 8 positions match TRBD1. The CDR3 is 15 residues long. Germline V gene lookup returns CDR1 MNHEY and CDR2 SMNVEV (reference sequence). The V and J ends lost 2 bases and 0 bases, in that order; junction bases with no gene match: 3.

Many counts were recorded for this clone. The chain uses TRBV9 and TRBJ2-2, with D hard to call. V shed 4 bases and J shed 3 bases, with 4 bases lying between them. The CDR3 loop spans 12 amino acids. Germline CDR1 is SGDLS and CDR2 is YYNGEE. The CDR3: CASSSYTGELFF. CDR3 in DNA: TGTGCCAGCAGCTCCTACACCGGGGAGCTGTTTTTT. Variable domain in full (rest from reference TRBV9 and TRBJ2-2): DSGVTQTPKHLITATGQRVTLRCSPRSGDLSVYWYQQSLDQGLQFLIQYYNGEERAKGNILERFSAQQFPDLHSELNLSSLELGDSALYFCASSSYTGELFFGEGSRLTVL.

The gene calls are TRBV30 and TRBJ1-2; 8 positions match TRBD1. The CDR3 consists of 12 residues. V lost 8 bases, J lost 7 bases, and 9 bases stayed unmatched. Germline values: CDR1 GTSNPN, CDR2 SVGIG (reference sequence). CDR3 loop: CAVAQGGGGYTF. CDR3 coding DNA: TGTGCCGTGGCACAGGGGGGAGGTGGCTACACCTTC.

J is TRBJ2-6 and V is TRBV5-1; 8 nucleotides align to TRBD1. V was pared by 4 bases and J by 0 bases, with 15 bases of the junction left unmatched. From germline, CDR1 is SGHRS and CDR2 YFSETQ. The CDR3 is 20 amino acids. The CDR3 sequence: CASSLRPGTGESSGANVLTF. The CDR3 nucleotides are TGCGCCAGCAGCCTAAGACCAGGGACAGGAGAATCCTCTGGGGCCAACGTCCTGACTTTC.

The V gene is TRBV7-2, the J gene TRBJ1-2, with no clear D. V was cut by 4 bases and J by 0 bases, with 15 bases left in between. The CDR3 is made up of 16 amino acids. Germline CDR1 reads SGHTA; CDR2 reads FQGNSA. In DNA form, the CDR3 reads TGTGCCAGCAGCTCAGCCCCCAGTCAATCTAACTATGGCTACACCTTC. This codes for CASSSAPSQSNYGYTF.

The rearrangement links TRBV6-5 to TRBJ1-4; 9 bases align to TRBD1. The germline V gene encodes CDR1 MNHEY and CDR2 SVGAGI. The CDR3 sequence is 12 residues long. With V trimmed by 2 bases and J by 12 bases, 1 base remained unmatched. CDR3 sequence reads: CASSYTGGELFF. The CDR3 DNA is TGTGCCAGCAGTTACACAGGGGGCGAACTGTTTTTT.

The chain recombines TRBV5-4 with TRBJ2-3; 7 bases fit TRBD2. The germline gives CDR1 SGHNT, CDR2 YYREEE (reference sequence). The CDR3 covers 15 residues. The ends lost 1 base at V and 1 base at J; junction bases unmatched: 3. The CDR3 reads CASSLWGGGTDTQYF. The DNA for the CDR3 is TGTGCCAGCAGCTTGTGGGGGGGTGGCACAGATACGCAGTATTTT. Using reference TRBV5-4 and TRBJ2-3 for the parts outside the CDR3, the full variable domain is ETGVTQSPTHLIKTRGQQVTLRCSSQSGHNTVSWYQQALGQGPQFIFQYYREEENGRGNFPPRFSGLQFPNYSSELNVNALELDDSALYLCASSLWGGGTDTQYFGPGTRLTVL.

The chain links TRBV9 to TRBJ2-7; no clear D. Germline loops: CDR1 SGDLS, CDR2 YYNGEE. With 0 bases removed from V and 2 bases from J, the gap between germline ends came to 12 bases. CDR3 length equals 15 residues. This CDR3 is CASSVAHGSAYEQYF. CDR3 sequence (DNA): TGTGCCAGCAGCGTAGCCCATGGAAGCGCCTACGAGCAGTACTTC.

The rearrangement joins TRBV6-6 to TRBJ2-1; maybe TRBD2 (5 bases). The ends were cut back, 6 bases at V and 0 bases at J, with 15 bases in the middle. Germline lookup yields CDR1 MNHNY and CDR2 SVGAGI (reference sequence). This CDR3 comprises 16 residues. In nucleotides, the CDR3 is TGTGCCAGCAGCGCCTCTGGGAGAAGCTCCTACAATGAGCAGTTCTTC. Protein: CASSASGRSSYNEQFF.

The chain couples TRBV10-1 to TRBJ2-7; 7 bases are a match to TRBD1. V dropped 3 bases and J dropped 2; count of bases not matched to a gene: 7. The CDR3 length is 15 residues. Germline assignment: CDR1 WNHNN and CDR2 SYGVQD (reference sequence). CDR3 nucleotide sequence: TGCGCCAGCAGTGAAAAGGGGGCTCCAACCTACGAGCAGTACTTC. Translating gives CASSEKGAPTYEQYF.